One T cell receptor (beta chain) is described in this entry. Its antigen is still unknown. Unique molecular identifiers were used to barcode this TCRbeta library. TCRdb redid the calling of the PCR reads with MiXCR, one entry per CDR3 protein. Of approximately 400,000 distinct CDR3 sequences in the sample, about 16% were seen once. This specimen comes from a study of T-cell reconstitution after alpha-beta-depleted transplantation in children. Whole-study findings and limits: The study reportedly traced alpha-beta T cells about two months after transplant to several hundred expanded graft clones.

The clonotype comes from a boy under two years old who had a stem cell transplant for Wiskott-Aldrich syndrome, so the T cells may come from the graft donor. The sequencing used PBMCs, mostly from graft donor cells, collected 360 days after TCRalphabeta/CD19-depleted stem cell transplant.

DNA for the CDR3: TGTGCCAGCTCACCACTCGGGCGTGTAGCGGGAGGGAGTGACGAGCAGTACTTC. Its translation is CASSPLGRVAGGSDEQYF. V and J are TRBV18 and TRBJ2-7; 11 bases are shared with TRBD2. Germline-derived CDR1 and CDR2 are KGHSH and LQKENI. Germline trimming cut 1 base from V and 5 bases from J; bases unmatched to any gene: 13. The CDR3 is made up of 18 amino acids.